The subject of this entry is one TCR beta chain. Germline assignment: CDR1 MNHEY and CDR2 SVGAGI. CDR3 length: 16 amino acids. The germline V and J ends were trimmed by 2 bases and 0 bases, with 12 bases remaining between them. This record comes from a study of blood T cell repertoires in COVID-19. As for the study in general: Acute and convalescent COVID-19 specimens originated in the United States, Italy and Spain.

This table comes from immunoSEQ multiplex PCR, and its TCRdb copy is limited to in-frame clones, with some not included. Among around 59,000 clones, 60% to 80% were seen once, and the ten largest hold over 10%. Source material: peripheral blood. This clonotype was obtained from a man aged 80 or over with acute or convalescent COVID-19. V usage is TRBV6-5 and J usage is TRBJ2-3, with a weak D call TRBD2 (6 bases). DNA for the CDR3: TGTGCCAGCAGTTACCTTCGGGGGACGAGCACAGATACGCAGTATTTT. This translates into CASSYLRGTSTDTQYF.